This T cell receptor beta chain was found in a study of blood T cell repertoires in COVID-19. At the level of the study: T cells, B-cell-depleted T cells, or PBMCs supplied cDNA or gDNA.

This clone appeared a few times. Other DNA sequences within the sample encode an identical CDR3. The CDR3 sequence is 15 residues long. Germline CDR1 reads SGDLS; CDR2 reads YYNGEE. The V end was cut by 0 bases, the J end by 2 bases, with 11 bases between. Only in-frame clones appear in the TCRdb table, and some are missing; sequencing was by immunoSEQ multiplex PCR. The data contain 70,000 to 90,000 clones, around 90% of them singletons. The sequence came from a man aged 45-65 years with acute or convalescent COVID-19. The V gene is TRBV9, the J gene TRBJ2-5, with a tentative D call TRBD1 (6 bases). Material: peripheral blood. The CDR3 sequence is CASSVETGTQETQYF. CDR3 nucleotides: TGTGCCAGCAGCGTAGAAACAGGGACACAAGAGACCCAGTACTTC.